The clone carrying this TCR beta chain was seen a few times. Its antigen is unknown. The CDR3 extends over 11 amino acids. With 5 bases removed from V and 4 bases from J, the gap between germline ends came to 5 bases. The germline CDR1 and CDR2 sequences are MRHNA and SNTAGT. The sample comes from a study of beta chain features in type 1 diabetes. Expressed TCRB transcripts were sequenced after all isolated RNA was converted to cDNA. TCRdb's copy holds only in-frame clones and misses some; the assay was immunoSEQ multiplex PCR. The table lists 600,000 to 700,000 clones, roughly an eighth of them singletons. The study, taken as a whole, reports: TCRB CDR3s from Type 1 diabetes patients were moderately but significantly shorter in all four CD4+ subsets. The naive, central memory and Treg TCRB repertoires looked more alike in patients than they did in healthy donors. Equally in patients and controls, PCR might preferentially amplify shorter templates.

In total, each donor contributed a single heparinised blood draw that averaged roughly 100 mL. This clonotype was obtained from a man aged 18 to 35 with type 1 diabetes. Source material: naive CD4+ T cells from blood. The chain uses TRBV6-4 and TRBJ1-2; the D is unclear. The CDR3 sequence is CASSNSYGYTF. The CDR3 DNA reads as TGTGCCAGCAGTAACAGCTATGGCTACACCTTC.